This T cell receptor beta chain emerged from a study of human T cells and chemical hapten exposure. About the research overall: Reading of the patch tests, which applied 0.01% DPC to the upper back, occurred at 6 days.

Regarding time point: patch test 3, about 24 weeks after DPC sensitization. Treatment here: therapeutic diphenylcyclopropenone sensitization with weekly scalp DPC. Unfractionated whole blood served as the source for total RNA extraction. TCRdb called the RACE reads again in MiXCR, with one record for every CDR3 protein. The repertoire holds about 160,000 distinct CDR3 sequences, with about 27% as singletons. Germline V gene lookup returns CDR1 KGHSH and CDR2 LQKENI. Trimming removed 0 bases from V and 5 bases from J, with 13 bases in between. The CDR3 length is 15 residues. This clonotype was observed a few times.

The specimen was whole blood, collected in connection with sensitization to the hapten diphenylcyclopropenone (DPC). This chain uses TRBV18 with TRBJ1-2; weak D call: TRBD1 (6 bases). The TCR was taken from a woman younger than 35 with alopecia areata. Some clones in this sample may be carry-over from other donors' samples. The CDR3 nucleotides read TGTGCCAGCTCACCACCGGACAGACCCAATTATGGCTACACCTTC. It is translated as CASSPPDRPNYGYTF.